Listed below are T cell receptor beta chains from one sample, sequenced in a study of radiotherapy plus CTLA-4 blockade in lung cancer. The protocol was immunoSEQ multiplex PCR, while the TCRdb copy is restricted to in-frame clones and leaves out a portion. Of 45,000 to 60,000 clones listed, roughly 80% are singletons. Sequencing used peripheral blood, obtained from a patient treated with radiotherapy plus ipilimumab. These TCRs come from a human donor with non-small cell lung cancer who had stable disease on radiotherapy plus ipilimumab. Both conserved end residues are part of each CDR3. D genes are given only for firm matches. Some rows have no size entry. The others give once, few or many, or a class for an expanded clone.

TGTGCCAGCAGCGTAGAGTGGTCTATTAATTCACCCCTCCACTTT	CASSVEWSINSPLHF	TRBJ1-6	NA	NA	TRBV9
TGTGCCAGCAGTGAACCCCTCGGTCAGCAGTACTTC	CASSEPLGQQYF	TRBJ2-7	NA	NA	TRBV6-1
TGTGCCAGCAGCTCACGGGCCAGGGGAGTGACCTACGAGCAGTACTTC	CASSSRARGVTYEQYF	TRBJ2-7	NA	NA	TRBV7-2
TGTGCCAGCAGTGAGATGGACAGGGTAGAAAAACTGTTTTTT	CASSEMDRVEKLFF	TRBJ1-4	NA	TRBD1	TRBV2
TGTGCCAGCAGTTTCGCAGGGGCAGGTAGAAACACCATATATTTT	CASSFAGAGRNTIYF	TRBJ1-3	few	NA	TRBV27
TGTGCCAGCAGCCCTCGGGACATTTCCTACGAGCAGTACTTC	CASSPRDISYEQYF	TRBJ2-7	NA	NA	TRBV9
TGTGCCAGCAGCGCCGGACTAGCGGGAGGGACAGATACGCAGTATTTT	CASSAGLAGGTDTQYF	TRBJ2-3	NA	TRBD2	TRBV2
TGTGCCAGCAGAACCTTTGGGAGAATCTATAGCAATCAGCCCCAGCATTTT	CASRTFGRIYSNQPQHF	TRBJ1-5	NA	NA	TRBV28
TGTGCCAGCAGTCTACTGACAGGGCCCAATCAGCCCCAGCATTTT	CASSLLTGPNQPQHF	TRBJ1-5	NA	TRBD1	TRBV28
TGTGCCAGCAGCACTATAGCGGGCATTCGTGATACGCAGTATTTT	CASSTIAGIRDTQYF	TRBJ2-3	NA	TRBD2	TRBV7-9
TGTGCCAGCAGTTTATCGACAGGGGGGACCGGGGAGCTGTTTTTT	CASSLSTGGTGELFF	TRBJ2-2	NA	TRBD1	TRBV28
TGTGCCAGCAGCAAAGTGGGGGGGGAAGCGGCTTTCTTT	CASSKVGGEAAFF	TRBJ1-1	NA	NA	TRBV21-1
TGTGCCAGTAGTATAGTTAGCGGGAGCCAAGAGACCCAGTACTTC	CASSIVSGSQETQYF	TRBJ2-5	once	TRBD2	TRBV19
TGTGCCAGCTCACGCGGGACTAGCGGACCCTACGAGCAGTACTTC	CASSRGTSGPYEQYF	TRBJ2-7	NA	TRBD2	TRBV18
TGCGCCAGCAGCTTTAGCGGGAGTGTAGCAGATACGCAGTATTTT	CASSFSGSVADTQYF	TRBJ2-3	NA	TRBD2	TRBV5-1
TGTGCCAGTAGTATCCCCAGTGGGGAGACCGGGGAGCTGTTTTTT	CASSIPSGETGELFF	TRBJ2-2	NA	NA	TRBV19
TGCGCCAGCAGCGGGGGACTAGCGGGGGGGAATCGGGAGACCCAGTACTTC	CASSGGLAGGNRETQYF	TRBJ2-5	NA	TRBD2	TRBV5-1
TGTGCCAGCAGTGGTCGTGATGGGACAGGCACAGATACGCAGTATTTT	CASSGRDGTGTDTQYF	TRBJ2-3	NA	TRBD1	TRBV28
TGTGCCAGCGGTCAGGCACAGGGGTGGGGCGGGGAGCTGTTTTTT	CASGQAQGWGGELFF	TRBJ2-2	NA	TRBD1	TRBV7-3
TGTGCCAGCAGTCTTAGACAGGGGGCATTGGCTGAAGCTTTCTTT	CASSLRQGALAEAFF	TRBJ1-1	NA	TRBD1	TRBV28
TGTGCCAGCAGCCCACAAACGGGAGGCGCCTACGAGCAGTACTTC	CASSPQTGGAYEQYF	TRBJ2-7	NA	TRBD2	TRBV7-2
TGTGCCAGTAGTTCAAGACTTGGACTAGCGGGAGTAGGGGCCTACGAGCAGTACTTC	CASSSRLGLAGVGAYEQYF	TRBJ2-7	NA	TRBD2	TRBV19
TGTGCCAGCTCACCTACTCGGACAGGGGGCACTGAAGCTTTCTTT	CASSPTRTGGTEAFF	TRBJ1-1	NA	TRBD1	TRBV18
TGCGCCAGCAGCCAAGACCATAGCAATCAGCCCCAGCATTTT	CASSQDHSNQPQHF	TRBJ1-5	NA	NA	TRBV4-3
TGCGCCAGCAGCCAAGAGCCCGCTAGCGGGGGTTGGAACACCGGGGAGCTGTTTTTT	CASSQEPASGGWNTGELFF	TRBJ2-2	once	TRBD2	TRBV4-3
TGTGCCAGCACAGGACTAGCAGGAACCGGGGAGCTGTTTTTT	CASTGLAGTGELFF	TRBJ2-2	once	TRBD2	TRBV9
TGCGCCAGCAGCTTGTTTCGCGGGACCGAGGATACGCAGTATTTT	CASSLFRGTEDTQYF	TRBJ2-3	NA	NA	TRBV5-1
TGTGCCAGCAGCCAATTCCGGGGGGTCCTAACGAGATCCTACGAGCAGTACTTC	CASSQFRGVLTRSYEQYF	TRBJ2-7	NA	TRBD2	TRBV16
TGCAGTGCTAGGGACAGTGAAAAACTGTTTTTT	CSARDSEKLFF	TRBJ1-4	once	NA	TRBV20-1
TGTGCCACGGTACGGGAGGATCCGGACACCGGGGAGCTGTTTTTT	CATVREDPDTGELFF	TRBJ2-2	NA	TRBD2	TRBV10-3
TGTGCCAGCCCAACAGGGAAAAGGGTCTATGGCTACACCTTC	CASPTGKRVYGYTF	TRBJ1-2	NA	NA	TRBV6-9
TGTGCCATTGACTTGGGGGCCGGAGATACGCAGTATTTT	CAIDLGAGDTQYF	TRBJ2-3	NA	NA	TRBV7-2
TGTGCCAGCAGTTCTCCGGACAGGGGCGATGAGCAGTTCTTC	CASSSPDRGDEQFF	TRBJ2-1	NA	TRBD1	TRBV27
TGTGCCAGCAGTTACTGGAACACCAGGGATGAAGCTTTCTTT	CASSYWNTRDEAFF	TRBJ1-1	NA	NA	TRBV6-5
TGTGCCAGTAGTCCAATGGCTAGCGGGATAAGCTCCTACAATGAGCAGTTCTTC	CASSPMASGISSYNEQFF	TRBJ2-1	NA	TRBD2	TRBV19
TGTGCCAGCAGTTTATCGGCCCGACAGGGCGGTAATCAGCCCCAGCATTTT	CASSLSARQGGNQPQHF	TRBJ1-5	NA	TRBD1	TRBV27
TGTGCCAGCAGCCAAGATCCAGGGTACGAGCAGTACTTC	CASSQDPGYEQYF	TRBJ2-7	NA	NA	TRBV14
TGTGCCAGCAGCTTATACTCTGGAAACACCATATATTTT	CASSLYSGNTIYF	TRBJ1-3	NA	NA	TRBV5-4
TGTGCCAGCAGCTCGCGGACAGGGGAGGCAGATACGCAGTATTTT	CASSSRTGEADTQYF	TRBJ2-3	NA	TRBD1	TRBV9
TGTGCCAGCAGCTTGTACGTGGGAGTTACAGATACGCAGTATTTT	CASSLYVGVTDTQYF	TRBJ2-3	NA	NA	TRBV7-9
TGTGCCAGCAGCTTAGCACAGGGTTTAAGTAATGAAAAACTGTTTTTT	CASSLAQGLSNEKLFF	TRBJ1-4	NA	NA	TRBV11-2
TGTGCCAGCTCACAGGGGGCGGCGGAGACCCAGTACTTC	CASSQGAAETQYF	TRBJ2-5	NA	TRBD1	TRBV18
TGTGCCAGCAGCCCCCGGATGGGACAGCCCTACGAGCAGTACTTC	CASSPRMGQPYEQYF	TRBJ2-7	NA	TRBD1	TRBV5-6
TGTGCCACCTGCGCCCAGGGATCGGCAGGGTGGCGTGAAGCTTTCTTT	CATCAQGSAGWREAFF	TRBJ1-1	NA	NA	TRBV19
TGTGCCAGCAAAAAATGGGATCCGAGGGGGCACTACGAGCAGTACTTC	CASKKWDPRGHYEQYF	TRBJ2-7	NA	TRBD1	TRBV27
TGTGCCATCAGTGGTGGAGTGCGGGCCAACACCGGGGAGCTGTTTTTT	CAISGGVRANTGELFF	TRBJ2-2	NA	NA	TRBV10-3
TGTGCCAGCAGCTTAGAAGGGGCCGGTGATCAGCCCCAGCATTTT	CASSLEGAGDQPQHF	TRBJ1-5	NA	NA	TRBV7-2
TGCGCCAGCAGCCCCGGCCTAGTCCTACGGAAGCAGTACTTC	CASSPGLVLRKQYF	TRBJ2-7	NA	NA	TRBV4-1
TGTGCCAGCAGTTTACAGGACAGGGTTGAAAAACTGTTTTTT	CASSLQDRVEKLFF	TRBJ1-4	once	TRBD1	TRBV28
TGTGCCAGCAGCTCCAGAGCGGCCACTAGGGAGACCCAGTACTTC	CASSSRAATRETQYF	TRBJ2-5	NA	NA	TRBV7-2